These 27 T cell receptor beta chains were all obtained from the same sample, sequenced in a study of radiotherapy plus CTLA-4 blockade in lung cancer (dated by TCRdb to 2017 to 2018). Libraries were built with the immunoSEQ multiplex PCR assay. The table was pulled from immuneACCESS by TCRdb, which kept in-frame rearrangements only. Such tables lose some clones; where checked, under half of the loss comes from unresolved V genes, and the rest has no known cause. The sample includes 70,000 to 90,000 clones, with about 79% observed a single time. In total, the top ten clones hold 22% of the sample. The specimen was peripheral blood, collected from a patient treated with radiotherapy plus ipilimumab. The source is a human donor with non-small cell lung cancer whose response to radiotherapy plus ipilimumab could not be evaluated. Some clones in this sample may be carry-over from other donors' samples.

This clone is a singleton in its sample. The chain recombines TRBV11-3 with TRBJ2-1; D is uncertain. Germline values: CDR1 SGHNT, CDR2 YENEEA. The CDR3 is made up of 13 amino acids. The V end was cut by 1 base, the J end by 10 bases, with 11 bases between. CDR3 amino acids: CASSLGPQAEQFF. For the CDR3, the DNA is TGTGCCAGCAGCTTAGGGCCCCAAGCGGAGCAGTTCTTC. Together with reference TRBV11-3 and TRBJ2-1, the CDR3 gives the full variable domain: EAGVVQSPRYKIIEKKQPVAFWCNPISGHNTLYWYLQNLGQGPELLIRYENEEAVDDSQLPKDRFSAERLKGVDSTLKIQPAELGDSAVYLCASSLGPQAEQFFGPGTRLTVL.

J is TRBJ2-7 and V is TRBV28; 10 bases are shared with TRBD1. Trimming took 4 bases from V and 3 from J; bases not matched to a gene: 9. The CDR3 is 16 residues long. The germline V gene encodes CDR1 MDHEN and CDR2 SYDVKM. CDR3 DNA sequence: TGTGCCAGCAGTTCACAATCGGGACAGGGGTACTACGAGCAGTACTTC. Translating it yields CASSSQSGQGYYEQYF.

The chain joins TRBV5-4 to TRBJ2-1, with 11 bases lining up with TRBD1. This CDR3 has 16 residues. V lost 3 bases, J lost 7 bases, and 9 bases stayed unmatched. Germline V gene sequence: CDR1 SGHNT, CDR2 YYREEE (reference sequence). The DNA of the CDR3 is TGTGCCAGCAGCTCCGGACAGGGGGCGAGAGGGAATGAGCAGTTCTTC. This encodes CASSSGQGARGNEQFF.

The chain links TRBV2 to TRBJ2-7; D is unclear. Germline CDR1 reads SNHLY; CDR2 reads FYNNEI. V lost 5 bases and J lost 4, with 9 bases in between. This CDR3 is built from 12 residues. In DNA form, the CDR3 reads TGTGCCAGCAGTACTGCCGTATACGAGCAGTACTTC. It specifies CASSTAVYEQYF.

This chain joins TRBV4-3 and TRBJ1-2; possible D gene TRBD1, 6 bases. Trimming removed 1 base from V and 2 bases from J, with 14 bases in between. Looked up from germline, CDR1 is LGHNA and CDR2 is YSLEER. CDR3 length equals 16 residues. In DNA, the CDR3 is TGCGCCAGCAGCCAAGCTGGGGGGGCAGGGAACTATGGCTACACCTTC. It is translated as CASSQAGGAGNYGYTF.

This CDR3 is CASSGASRSSYEQYF. Written as DNA, the CDR3 is TGTGCCAGCAGCGGAGCTAGCAGGAGCTCCTACGAGCAGTACTTC. The chain is built from TRBV11-1 and TRBJ2-7; possible D gene TRBD2, 5 bases. Between the trimmed V and J ends, which lost 5 bases and 0 bases, there was a span of 14 bases. The CDR3 is 15 residues long. CDR1 is SGHAT and CDR2 is FQDESV in the germline V gene (reference sequence).

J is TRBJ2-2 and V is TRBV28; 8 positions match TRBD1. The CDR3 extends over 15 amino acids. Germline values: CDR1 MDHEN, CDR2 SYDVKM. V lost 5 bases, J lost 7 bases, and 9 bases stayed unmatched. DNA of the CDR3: TGTGCCAGCAGTCTCCGGACAGGGACGATCGGGGAGCTGTTTTTT. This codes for CASSLRTGTIGELFF.

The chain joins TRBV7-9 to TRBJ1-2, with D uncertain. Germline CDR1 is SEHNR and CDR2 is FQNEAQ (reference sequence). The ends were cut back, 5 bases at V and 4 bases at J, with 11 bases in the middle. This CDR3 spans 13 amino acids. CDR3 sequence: CASSTTGSYGYTF. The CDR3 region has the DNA TGTGCCAGCAGCACGACGGGAAGCTATGGCTACACCTTC.

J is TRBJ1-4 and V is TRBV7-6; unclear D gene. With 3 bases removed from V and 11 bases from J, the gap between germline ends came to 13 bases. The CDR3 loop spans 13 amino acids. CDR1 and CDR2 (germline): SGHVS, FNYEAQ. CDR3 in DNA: TGTGCCAGCAGCTTTGCGGGGAGTGGGAAACTGTTTTTT. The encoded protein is CASSFAGSGKLFF.

Written as DNA, the CDR3 is TGTGCCAGCAGCTTCGGCCTAGCGGCCGCCTACAATGAGCAGTTCTTC. Residues: CASSFGLAAAYNEQFF. The chain has TRBV7-2 and TRBJ2-1, with 7 nucleotides matching TRBD2. Per the germline V gene, CDR1 is SGHTA and CDR2 is FQGNSA. The length of the CDR3 is 16 residues. V shed 3 bases and J 2 bases; nucleotides not matched to a gene: 7.

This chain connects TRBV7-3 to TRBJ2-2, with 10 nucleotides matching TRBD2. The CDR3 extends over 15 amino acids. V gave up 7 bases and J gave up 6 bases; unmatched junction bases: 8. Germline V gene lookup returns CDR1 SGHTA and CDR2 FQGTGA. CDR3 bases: TGTGCCAGCACCCAACCCAGCGGGGGGGCCGGGGAGCTGTTTTTT. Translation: CASTQPSGGAGELFF. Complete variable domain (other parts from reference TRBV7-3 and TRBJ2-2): GAGVSQTPSNKVTEKGKYVELRCDPISGHTALYWYRQSLGQGPEFLIYFQGTGAADDSGLPNDRFFAVRPEGSVSTLKIQRTERGDSAVYLCASTQPSGGAGELFFGEGSRLTVL.

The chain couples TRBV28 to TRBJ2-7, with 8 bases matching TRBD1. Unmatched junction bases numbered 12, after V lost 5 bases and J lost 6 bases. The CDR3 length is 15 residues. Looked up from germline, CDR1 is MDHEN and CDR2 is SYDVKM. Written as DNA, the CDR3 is TGTGCCAGCAGTCATTCCGGGACAGGCCCCTTCGAGCAGTACTTC. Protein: CASSHSGTGPFEQYF.

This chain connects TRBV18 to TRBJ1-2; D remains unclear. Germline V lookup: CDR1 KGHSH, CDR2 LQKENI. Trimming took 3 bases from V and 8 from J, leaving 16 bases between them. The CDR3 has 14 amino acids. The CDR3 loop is CASSPAGPPEGYTF. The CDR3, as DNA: TGTGCCAGCTCACCCGCAGGCCCCCCGGAAGGCTACACCTTC.

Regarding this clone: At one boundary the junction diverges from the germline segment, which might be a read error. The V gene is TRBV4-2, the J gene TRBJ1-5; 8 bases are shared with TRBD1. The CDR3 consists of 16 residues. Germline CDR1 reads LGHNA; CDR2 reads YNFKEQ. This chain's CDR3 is CASSEEGIQGGQPQHF. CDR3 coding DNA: TGTGCCAGCAGCGAAGAGGGTATACAGGGGGGTCAGCCCCAGCATTTT.

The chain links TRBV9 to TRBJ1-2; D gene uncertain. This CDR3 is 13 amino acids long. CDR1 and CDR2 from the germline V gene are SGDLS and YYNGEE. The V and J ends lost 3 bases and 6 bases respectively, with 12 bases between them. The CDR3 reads CASSASSGNGYTF. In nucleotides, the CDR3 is TGTGCCAGCAGCGCCTCATCGGGTAATGGCTACACCTTC.

CDR3 coding DNA: TGCGCCAGCAGCTTCTCCAGCGGAGAGCAGTACTTC. Translation: CASSFSSGEQYF. The rearrangement joins TRBV5-1 to TRBJ2-7, with D maybe TRBD2 (5 bases). The germline V and J ends were trimmed by 2 bases and 7 bases, with 10 bases remaining between them. Germline assignment: CDR1 SGHRS and CDR2 YFSETQ. The CDR3 covers 12 residues.

The CDR3 reads CASSGGLKPGETQYF. CDR3 DNA sequence: TGTGCCAGCAGTGGGGGACTTAAGCCGGGGGAGACCCAGTACTTC. The gene calls are TRBV6-1 and TRBJ2-5; D is perhaps TRBD2 (6 bases). The V and J ends lost 4 bases and 5 bases respectively, with 17 bases between them. CDR1 is MNHNS and CDR2 is SASEGT in the germline V gene. This CDR3 contains 15 residues.

CDR3 sequence (DNA): TGTGCCAGCAGCTTGGAAAGCGACTCACCCCTCCACTTT. This gives the protein CASSLESDSPLHF. The rearrangement links TRBV5-5 to TRBJ1-6; the D is unclear. Germline lookup yields CDR1 SGHKS and CDR2 YYEKEE (reference sequence). V was clipped by 0 bases and J by 10 bases, with 8 bases between them. This CDR3 spans 13 amino acids.

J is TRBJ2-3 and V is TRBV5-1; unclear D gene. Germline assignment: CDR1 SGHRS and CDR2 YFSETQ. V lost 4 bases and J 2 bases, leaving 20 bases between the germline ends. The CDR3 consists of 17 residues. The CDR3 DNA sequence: TGCGCCAGCAGCCTACCGCGGCCGTTTAGGCCCACAGATACGCAGTATTTT. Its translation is CASSLPRPFRPTDTQYF.

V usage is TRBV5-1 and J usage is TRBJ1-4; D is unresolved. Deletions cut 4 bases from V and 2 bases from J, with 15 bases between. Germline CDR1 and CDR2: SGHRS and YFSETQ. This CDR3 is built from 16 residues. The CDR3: CASSPRGPSTNEKLFF. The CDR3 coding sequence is TGCGCCAGCAGCCCCCGGGGTCCTAGCACTAATGAAAAACTGTTTTTT.

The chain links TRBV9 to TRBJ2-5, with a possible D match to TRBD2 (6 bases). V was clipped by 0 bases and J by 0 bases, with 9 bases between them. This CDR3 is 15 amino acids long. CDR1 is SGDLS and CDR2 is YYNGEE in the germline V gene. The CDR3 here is CASSVEGGNQETQYF. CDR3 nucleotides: TGTGCCAGCAGCGTAGAAGGCGGGAACCAAGAGACCCAGTACTTC.

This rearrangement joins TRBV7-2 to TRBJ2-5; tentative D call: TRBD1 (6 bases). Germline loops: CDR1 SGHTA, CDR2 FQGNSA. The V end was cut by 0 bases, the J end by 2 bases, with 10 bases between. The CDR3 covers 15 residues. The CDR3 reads CASSLASQGQETQYF. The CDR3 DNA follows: TGTGCCAGCAGCTTAGCGAGCCAGGGGCAAGAGACCCAGTACTTC.

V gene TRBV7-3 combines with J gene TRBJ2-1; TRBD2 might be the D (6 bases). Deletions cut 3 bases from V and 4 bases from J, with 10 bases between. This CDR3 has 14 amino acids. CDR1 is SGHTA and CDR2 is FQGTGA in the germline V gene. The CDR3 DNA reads TGTGCCAGCAGCTTCGCCGCGGGATACAATGAGCAGTTCTTC. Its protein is CASSFAAGYNEQFF.

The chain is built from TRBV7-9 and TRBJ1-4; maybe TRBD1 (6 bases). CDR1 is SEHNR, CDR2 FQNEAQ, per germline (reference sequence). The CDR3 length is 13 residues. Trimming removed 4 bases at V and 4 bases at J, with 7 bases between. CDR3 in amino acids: CASSYRVNEKLFF. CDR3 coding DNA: TGTGCCAGCAGCTACAGGGTTAATGAAAAACTGTTTTTT. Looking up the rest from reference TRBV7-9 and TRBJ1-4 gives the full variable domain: DTGVSQNPRHKITKRGQNVTFRCDPISEHNRLYWYRQTLGQGPEFLTYFQNEAQLEKSRLLSDRFSAERPKGSFSTLEIQRTEQGDSAMYLCASSYRVNEKLFFGSGTQLSVL.

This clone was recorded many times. CDR3 coding DNA: TGTGCCAGCTCGCGTTCTTTAACAGGTACCTACGAGCAGTACTTC. Amino acid sequence: CASSRSLTGTYEQYF. V usage is TRBV18 and J usage is TRBJ2-7, with a possible D match to TRBD1 (5 bases). This CDR3 spans 15 amino acids. Trimming shortened V by 6 bases and J by 2 bases, and 17 bases separated the two germline ends. Germline CDR1 KGHSH, CDR2 LQKENI. The variable domain in full, completed from reference TRBV18 and TRBJ2-7, reads NAGVMQNPRHLVRRRGQEARLRCSPMKGHSHVYWYRQLPEEGLKFMVYLQKENIIDESGMPKERFSAEFPKEGPSILRIQQVVRGDSAAYFCASSRSLTGTYEQYFGPGTRLTVT.

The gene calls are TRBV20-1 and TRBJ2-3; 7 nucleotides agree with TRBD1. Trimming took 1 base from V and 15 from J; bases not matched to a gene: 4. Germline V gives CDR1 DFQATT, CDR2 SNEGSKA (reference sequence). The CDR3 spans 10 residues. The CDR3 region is CSARVWDSYF. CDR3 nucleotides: TGCAGTGCTAGAGTATGGGACAGCTATTTT.

Written as DNA, the CDR3 is TGTGCCAGTAGTACGAGACCAGGGTATGGCTACACCTTC. Encoded protein: CASSTRPGYGYTF. J is TRBJ1-2 and V is TRBV19; D might be TRBD1 (5 bases). Looked up from germline, CDR1 is LNHDA and CDR2 is SQIVND (reference sequence). The length of the CDR3 is 13 residues. V was cut by 4 bases and J by 5 bases, with 11 bases left in between.